The clone carrying this T cell receptor beta chain came up a few times. What it recognizes is unknown. This specimen comes from a study of blood T cells in healthy people across ages. Overall study findings and caveats: Calculation of diversity from one million T cells yielded estimates considered to be underestimates.

Through a sample-barcoded 5' primer and a J-beta primer mix, a second PCR was run for 7 to 11 cycles. Each CDR3 protein is one row after TCRdb ran MiXCR on the 5' RACE reads. The sample comprises roughly 800,000 distinct CDR3 sequences, roughly 35% of which are singletons, and 13% rests with the top ten. The CDR3 contains 15 residues. From germline, CDR1 is SGHRS and CDR2 YFSETQ. J gave up 6 bases and V 0 bases, and 8 bases lay outside the gene matches. With each sample, at least 5 micrograms of total RNA were extracted. The source is a man between 18 and 35 years old in good health. The chain combines TRBV5-1 with TRBJ1-2, with 7 nucleotides matching TRBD1. Sequencing input: blood. The CDR3 spells CASSLEGTVVNGYTF. CDR3 bases: TGCGCCAGCAGCTTGGAGGGGACAGTAGTCAATGGCTACACCTTC.